This T cell receptor (beta chain) was identified in a study of identical twins. Study-wide results and limits: The authors drew conclusions from cross-sectional statistical analysis rather than following the same donors.

The V end lost 0 bases, the J end lost 3 bases, and 10 bases lay between the germline ends. The CDR3 consists of 14 residues. Germline lookup yields CDR1 SGDLS and CDR2 YYNGEE. Regarding this clonotype: What it binds is not known.

Addition of a universal primer site occurred through template switching, and cDNA carried unique molecular identifiers. TCRdb analysed the 5' RACE reads with MiXCR anew, one entry per CDR3 protein. The sample includes about 530,000 distinct CDR3 sequences, more than 20% seen only once; the top ten take roughly 0.5%. Healthy Caucasians provided all donations. The same data also went into a second study, on yellow fever vaccine responses in identical twins. Per that paper: Twins reportedly mounted vaccine T cell responses that seemed partly convergent, partly personalized.

V and J are TRBV9 and TRBJ2-7, with D unclear. This TCR was recovered from a woman in her late teens or twenties in good health. Sequenced material: CD4+ T cells sorted from blood. Here the CDR3 reads CASSVGSSLYEQYF. CDR3 DNA sequence: TGTGCCAGCAGCGTAGGATCTAGTCTCTACGAGCAGTACTTC.